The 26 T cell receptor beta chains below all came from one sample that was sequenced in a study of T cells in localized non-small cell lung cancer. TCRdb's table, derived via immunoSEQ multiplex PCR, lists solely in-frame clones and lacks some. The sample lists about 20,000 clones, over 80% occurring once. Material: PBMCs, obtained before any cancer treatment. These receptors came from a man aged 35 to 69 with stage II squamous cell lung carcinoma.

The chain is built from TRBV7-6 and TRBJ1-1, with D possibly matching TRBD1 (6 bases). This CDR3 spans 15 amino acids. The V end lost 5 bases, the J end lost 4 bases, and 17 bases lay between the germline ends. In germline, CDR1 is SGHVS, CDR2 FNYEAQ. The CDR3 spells CASSQTSTGLTEAFF. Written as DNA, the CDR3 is TGTGCCAGCAGCCAAACCTCCACAGGGCTCACTGAAGCTTTCTTT. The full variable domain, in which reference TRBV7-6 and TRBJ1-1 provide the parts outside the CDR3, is GAGVSQSPRYKVTKRGQDVALRCDPISGHVSLYWYRQALGQGPEFLTYFNYEAQQDKSGLPNDRFSAERPEGSISTLTIQRTEQRDSAMYRCASSQTSTGLTEAFFGQGTRLTVV.

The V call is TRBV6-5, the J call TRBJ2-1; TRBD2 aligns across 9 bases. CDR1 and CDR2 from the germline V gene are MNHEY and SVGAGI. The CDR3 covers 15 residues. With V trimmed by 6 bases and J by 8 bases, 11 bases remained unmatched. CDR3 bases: TGTGCCAGCAGCCGGCCGGGACTAGCTTTCTATGAGCAGTTCTTC. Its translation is CASSRPGLAFYEQFF.

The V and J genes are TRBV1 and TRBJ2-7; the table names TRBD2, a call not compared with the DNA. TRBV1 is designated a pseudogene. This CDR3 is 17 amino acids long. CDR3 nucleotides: TGCACCAGCAGCCCCCGTCCAATGCGAACCCGGGCCTACGAGCAGTACTTC. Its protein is CTSSPRPMRTRAYEQYF.

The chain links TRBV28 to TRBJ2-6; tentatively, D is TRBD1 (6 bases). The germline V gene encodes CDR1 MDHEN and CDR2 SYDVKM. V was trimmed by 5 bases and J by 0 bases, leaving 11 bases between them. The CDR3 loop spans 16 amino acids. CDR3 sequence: CASSGQLPSGANVLTF. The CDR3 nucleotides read TGTGCCAGCAGTGGACAGTTACCCTCTGGGGCCAACGTCCTGACTTTC.

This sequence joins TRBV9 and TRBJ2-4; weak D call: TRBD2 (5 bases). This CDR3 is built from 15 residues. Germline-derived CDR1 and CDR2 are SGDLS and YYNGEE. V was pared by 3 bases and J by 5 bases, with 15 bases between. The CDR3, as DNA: TGTGCCAGCAGCGCAGGACTCCTGAGGGAAAACATTCAGTACTTC. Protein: CASSAGLLRENIQYF.

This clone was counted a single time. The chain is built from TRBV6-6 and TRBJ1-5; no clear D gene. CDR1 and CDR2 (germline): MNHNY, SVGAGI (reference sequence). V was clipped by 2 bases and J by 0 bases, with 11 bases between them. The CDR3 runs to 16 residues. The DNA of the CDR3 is TGTGCCAGCAGTTACCCGGACGGAATTAGCAATCAGCCCCAGCATTTT. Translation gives CASSYPDGISNQPQHF.

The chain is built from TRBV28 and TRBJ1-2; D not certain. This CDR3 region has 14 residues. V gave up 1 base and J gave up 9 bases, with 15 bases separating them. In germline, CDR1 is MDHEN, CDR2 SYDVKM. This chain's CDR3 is CASSLSGEGSSYTF. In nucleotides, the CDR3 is TGTGCCAGCAGTTTATCGGGCGAGGGAAGTAGCTACACCTTC.

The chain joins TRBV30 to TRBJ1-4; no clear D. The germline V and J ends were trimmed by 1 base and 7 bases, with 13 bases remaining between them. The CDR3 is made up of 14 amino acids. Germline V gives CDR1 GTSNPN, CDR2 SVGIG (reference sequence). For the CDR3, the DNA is TGTGCCTGGAGTGGGTTAGGCGTCCCTGAAAAACTGTTTTTT. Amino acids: CAWSGLGVPEKLFF. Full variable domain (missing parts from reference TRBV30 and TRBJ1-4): SQTIHQWPATLVQPVGSPLSLECTVEGTSNPNLYWYRQAAGRGLQLLFYSVGIGQISSEVPQNLSASRPQDRQFILSSKKLLLSDSGFYLCAWSGLGVPEKLFFGSGTQLSVL.

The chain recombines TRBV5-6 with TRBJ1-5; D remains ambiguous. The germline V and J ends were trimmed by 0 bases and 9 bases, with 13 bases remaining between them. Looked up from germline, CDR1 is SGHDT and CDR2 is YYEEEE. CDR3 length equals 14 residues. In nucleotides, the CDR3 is TGTGCCAGCAGCTTGGGGCAGACCTACGGGCCCCAGCATTTT. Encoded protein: CASSLGQTYGPQHF.

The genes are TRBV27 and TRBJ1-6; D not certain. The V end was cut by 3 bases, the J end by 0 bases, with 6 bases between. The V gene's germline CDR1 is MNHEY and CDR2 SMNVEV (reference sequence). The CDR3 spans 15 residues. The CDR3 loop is CASSFTHSYNSPLHF. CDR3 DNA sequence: TGTGCCAGCAGTTTTACACACTCCTATAATTCACCCCTCCACTTT.

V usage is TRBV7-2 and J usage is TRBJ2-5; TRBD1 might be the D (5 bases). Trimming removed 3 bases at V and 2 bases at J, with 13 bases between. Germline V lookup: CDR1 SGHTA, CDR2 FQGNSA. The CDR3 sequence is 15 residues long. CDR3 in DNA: TGTGCCAGCAGCTTGGGGCAGGCCTCACAAGAGACCCAGTACTTC. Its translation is CASSLGQASQETQYF.

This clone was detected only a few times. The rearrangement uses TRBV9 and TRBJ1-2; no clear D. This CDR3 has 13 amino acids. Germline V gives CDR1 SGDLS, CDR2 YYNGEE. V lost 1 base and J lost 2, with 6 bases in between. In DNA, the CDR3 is TGTGCCAGCAGCGTAACCCAGAACTATGGCTACACCTTC. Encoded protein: CASSVTQNYGYTF.

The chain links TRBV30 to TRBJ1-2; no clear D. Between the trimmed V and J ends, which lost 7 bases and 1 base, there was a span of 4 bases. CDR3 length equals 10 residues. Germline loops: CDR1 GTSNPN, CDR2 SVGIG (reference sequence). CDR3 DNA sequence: TGTGCCTCTTTTAACTATGGCTACACCTTC. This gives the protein CASFNYGYTF.

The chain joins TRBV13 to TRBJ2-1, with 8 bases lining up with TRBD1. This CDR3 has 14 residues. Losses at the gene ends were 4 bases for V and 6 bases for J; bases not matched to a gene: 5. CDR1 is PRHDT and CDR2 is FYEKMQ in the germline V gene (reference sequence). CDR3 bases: TGTGCCAGCAGCTCCCGGACAGGGTCCAATGAGCAGTTCTTC. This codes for CASSSRTGSNEQFF.

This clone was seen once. The CDR3 DNA reads as TGCGCCAGCAGCTCGACTTCAAAGGGCACAGATACGCAGTATTTT. Translating it yields CASSSTSKGTDTQYF. The chain combines TRBV5-1 with TRBJ2-3, with D uncertain. Germline V gives CDR1 SGHRS, CDR2 YFSETQ. The CDR3 has 15 residues. V shed 3 bases and J shed 1 base, with 12 bases lying between them.

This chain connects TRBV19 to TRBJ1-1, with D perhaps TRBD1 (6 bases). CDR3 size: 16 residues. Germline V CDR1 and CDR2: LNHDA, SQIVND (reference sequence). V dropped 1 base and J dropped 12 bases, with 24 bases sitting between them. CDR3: CASSIGTNRRDKVSFF. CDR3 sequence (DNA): TGTGCCAGTAGTATAGGGACGAACAGAAGGGACAAGGTGTCTTTCTTT. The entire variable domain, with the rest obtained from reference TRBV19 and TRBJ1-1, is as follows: DGGITQSPKYLFRKEGQNVTLSCEQNLNHDAMYWYRQDPGQGLRLIYYSQIVNDFQKGDIAEGYSVSREKKESFPLTVTSAQKNPTAFYLCASSIGTNRRDKVSFFGQGTRLTVV.

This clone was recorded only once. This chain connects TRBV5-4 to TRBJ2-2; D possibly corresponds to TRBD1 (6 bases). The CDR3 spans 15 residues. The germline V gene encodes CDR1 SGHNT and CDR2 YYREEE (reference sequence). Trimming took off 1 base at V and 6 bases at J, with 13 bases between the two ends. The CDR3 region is CASSLQQGSAGELFF. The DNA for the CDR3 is TGTGCCAGCAGCTTGCAGCAGGGGAGCGCCGGGGAGCTGTTTTTT.

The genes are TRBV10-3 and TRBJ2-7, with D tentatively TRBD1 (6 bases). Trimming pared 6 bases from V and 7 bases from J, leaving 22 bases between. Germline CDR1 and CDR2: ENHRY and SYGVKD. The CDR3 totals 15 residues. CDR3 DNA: TGTGCCATCAGAGACCCGGGACAAGACTATGGGGAGCAGTACTTC. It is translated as CAIRDPGQDYGEQYF.

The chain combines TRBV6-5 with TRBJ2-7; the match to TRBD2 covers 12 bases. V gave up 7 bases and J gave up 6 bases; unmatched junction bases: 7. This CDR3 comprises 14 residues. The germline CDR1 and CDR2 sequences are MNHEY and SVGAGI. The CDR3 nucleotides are TGTGCCAGCAACCGACCGGGACTAGCGGGCGAGCAGTACTTC. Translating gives CASNRPGLAGEQYF.

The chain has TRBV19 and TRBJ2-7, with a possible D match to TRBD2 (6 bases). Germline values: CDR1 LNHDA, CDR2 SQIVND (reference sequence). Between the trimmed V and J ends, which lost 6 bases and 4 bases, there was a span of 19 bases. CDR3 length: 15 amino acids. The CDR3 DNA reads TGTGCCAGTAGATCGCAGGGAAGGGGAGGTTACGAGCAGTACTTC. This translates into CASRSQGRGGYEQYF.

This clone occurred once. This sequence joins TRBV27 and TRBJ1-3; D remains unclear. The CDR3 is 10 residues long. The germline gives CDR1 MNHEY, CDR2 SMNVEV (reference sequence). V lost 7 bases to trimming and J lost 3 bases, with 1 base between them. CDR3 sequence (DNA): TGTGCCAGCATTGGAAACACCATATATTTT. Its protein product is CASIGNTIYF.

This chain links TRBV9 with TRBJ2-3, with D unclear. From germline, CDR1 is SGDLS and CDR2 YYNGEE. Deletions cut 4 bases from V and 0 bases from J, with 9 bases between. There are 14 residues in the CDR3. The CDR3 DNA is TGTGCCAGCAGCCCGTCGGGTAGCACAGATACGCAGTATTTT. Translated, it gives CASSPSGSTDTQYF.

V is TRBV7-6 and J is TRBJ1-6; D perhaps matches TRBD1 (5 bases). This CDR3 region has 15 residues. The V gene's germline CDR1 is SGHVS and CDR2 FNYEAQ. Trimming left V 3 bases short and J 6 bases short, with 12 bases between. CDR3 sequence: CASSLTRDLNSPLHF. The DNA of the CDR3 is TGTGCCAGCAGCTTGACCCGGGACCTTAATTCACCCCTCCACTTT.

As DNA, the CDR3 is TGTGCCAGCAGCCAAGGCCCAAGCGAGGCGCATGAGCAGTTCTTC. Amino acids: CASSQGPSEAHEQFF. This chain links TRBV4-2 with TRBJ2-1; D not resolved. This CDR3 comprises 15 residues. Germline V gene sequence: CDR1 LGHNA, CDR2 YNFKEQ. V was cut by 1 base and J by 8 bases, with 15 bases left in between.

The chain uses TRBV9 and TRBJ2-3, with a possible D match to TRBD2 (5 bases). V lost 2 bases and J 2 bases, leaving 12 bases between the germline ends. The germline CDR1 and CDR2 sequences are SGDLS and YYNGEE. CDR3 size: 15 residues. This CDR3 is CASSVSAEHTDTQYF. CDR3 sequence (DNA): TGTGCCAGCAGCGTGTCAGCGGAGCACACAGATACGCAGTATTTT.

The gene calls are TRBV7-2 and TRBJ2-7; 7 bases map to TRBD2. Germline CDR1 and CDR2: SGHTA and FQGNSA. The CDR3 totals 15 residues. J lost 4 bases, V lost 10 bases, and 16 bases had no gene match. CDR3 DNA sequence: TGTGCCACCCACTCCGGGGGAGGGCCCTCGTACGAGCAGTACTTC. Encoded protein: CATHSGGGPSYEQYF.